Below are 19 T cell receptor beta chains sequenced from a single sample in a study of cytomegalovirus exposure and HLA in healthy donors. The PCR used 60 Vbeta and 13 Jbeta primers. Sequenced by immunoSEQ multiplex PCR; TCRdb stores in-frame clones only, minus some. The sample holds roughly 100,000 clones; around four fifths are singletons and the top ten take approximately 4%. The sequenced material came from PBMCs. These TCRs come from a female donor in good health and CMV-seropositive.

The chain employs TRBV5-1 and TRBJ2-2, with 12 bases aligning to TRBD2. Germline CDR1 SGHRS, CDR2 YFSETQ. The CDR3 consists of 15 residues. The J segment lost 7 bases and the V segment lost 4 bases, leaving 5 bases of the junction unmatched. CDR3: CASSPSGRAYGELFF. CDR3 DNA sequence: TGCGCCAGCAGCCCTAGCGGGAGGGCCTACGGGGAGCTGTTTTTT.

Regarding this clone: The junction differs from germline at one of its ends, possibly a read error. Here the CDR3 reads CASSIATGRTEVFF. CDR3 sequence (DNA): TGTGCCAGTAGTATCGCGACAGGGAGGACTGAAGTTTTCTTT. The chain links TRBV19 to TRBJ1-1; 7 bases are shared with TRBD1. Germline CDR1 LNHDA, CDR2 SQIVND (reference sequence). The CDR3 has 14 amino acids.

The V gene is TRBV5-4, the J gene TRBJ2-5, with 7 bases fitting TRBD1. The end of the DNA aligns better with TRBJ2-7, so the J call may be wrong. CDR3 length: 14 residues. CDR1 SGHNT and CDR2 YYREEE come from the germline V gene (reference sequence). The CDR3: CASSLGTDSYEQYF. The CDR3 region has the DNA TGTGCCAGCAGCCTCGGGACAGATTCCTACGAGCAGTACTTC.

The chain carries TRBV5-1 and TRBJ2-3; 10 bases map to TRBD2. This CDR3 has 13 residues. The ends lost 0 bases at V and 14 bases at J; junction bases unmatched: 6. Germline V lookup: CDR1 SGHRS, CDR2 YFSETQ. CDR3 sequence: CASSLDLAGAWYF. The DNA for the CDR3 is TGCGCCAGCAGCTTGGATCTAGCGGGGGCCTGGTATTTT.

The chain recombines TRBV27 with TRBJ2-2, with 7 bases aligning to TRBD2. Germline V gene data show CDR1 as MNHEY and CDR2 as SMNVEV (reference sequence). Trimming took 6 bases from V and 4 from J; bases not matched to a gene: 8. The CDR3 consists of 15 residues. The CDR3 coding sequence is TGTGCCAGCAGCGCCGGGACTACCCCCACCGGGGAGCTGTTTTTT. It encodes CASSAGTTPTGELFF.

The chain is built from TRBV7-9 and TRBJ2-2, with D unclear. Trimming removed 5 bases from V and 2 bases from J, with 9 bases in between. The CDR3 covers 14 residues. Germline values: CDR1 SEHNR, CDR2 FQNEAQ (reference sequence). The CDR3 loop reads CASSTGSNTGELFF. CDR3 in DNA: TGTGCCAGCAGCACCGGGTCCAACACCGGGGAGCTGTTTTTT.

The genes are TRBV6-1 and TRBJ2-5, with D hard to call. Germline CDR1 MNHNS, CDR2 SASEGT. V was pared by 2 bases and J by 4 bases, with 5 bases between. The CDR3 covers 12 residues. The DNA of the CDR3 is TGTGCCAGCAGTGAATGGAGAGAGACCCAGTACTTC. Translating it yields CASSEWRETQYF.

The rearrangement uses TRBV28 and TRBJ2-7, with D perhaps TRBD1 (6 bases). The CDR3 runs to 14 residues. In germline, CDR1 is MDHEN, CDR2 SYDVKM. With 3 bases removed from V and 7 bases from J, the gap between germline ends came to 16 bases. CDR3 DNA: TGTGCCAGCAGTTTGGTCCAGGGGAACCATGAGCAGTACTTC. Its protein product is CASSLVQGNHEQYF.

The chain employs TRBV5-1 and TRBJ2-2; no reliable D call. Germline-derived CDR1 and CDR2 are SGHRS and YFSETQ. Trimming stripped 7 bases from V and 6 bases from J, with 16 bases between. This CDR3 region has 14 residues. The CDR3 sequence: CASRKGDGSGELFF. CDR3 nucleotides: TGCGCCAGCCGGAAAGGAGATGGGTCCGGGGAGCTGTTTTTT.

This clone has just one count. The chain employs TRBV27 and TRBJ2-7; TRBD2 matches 9 bases. CDR3 length: 15 residues. Looked up from germline, CDR1 is MNHEY and CDR2 is SMNVEV (reference sequence). With V trimmed by 6 bases and J by 1 base, 7 bases remained unmatched. CDR3 coding DNA: TGTGCCAGCAGAATACTAGCGGGCGAGTCCTACGAGCAGTACTTC. Translating gives CASRILAGESYEQYF.

The rearrangement links TRBV6-1 to TRBJ1-5, with D possibly being TRBD1 (6 bases). With 7 bases removed from V and 3 bases from J, the gap between germline ends came to 16 bases. CDR1 MNHNS and CDR2 SASEGT come from the germline V gene. The CDR3 has 15 residues. CDR3 DNA sequence: TGTGCCAGCATAAAGAGACAGGAGCCCAATCAGCCCCAGCATTTT. This encodes CASIKRQEPNQPQHF.

J is TRBJ1-2 and V is TRBV12-5, with D possibly matching TRBD1 (5 bases). CDR1 is LGHNT and CDR2 is FRNRAP in the germline V gene. V was shortened by 1 base and J by 3 bases, with 12 bases between the two germline ends. The CDR3 has 15 residues. CDR3 amino acids: CASGLGTSGDYGYTF. In DNA form, the CDR3 reads TGTGCTAGTGGTTTGGGGACATCGGGGGACTATGGCTACACCTTC.

The chain is built from TRBV7-9 and TRBJ1-1; 8 bases align to TRBD1. Germline V gene sequence: CDR1 SEHNR, CDR2 FQNEAQ (reference sequence). The CDR3 totals 17 residues. The V and J ends lost 2 bases and 5 bases, in that order; junction bases with no gene match: 13. For the CDR3, the DNA is TGTGCCAGCAGCTTAAACCCCCGCGGGACAGGTCGGACTGAAGCTTTCTTT. Its translation is CASSLNPRGTGRTEAFF.

The rearrangement uses TRBV7-9 and TRBJ2-7, with 8 bases identical to TRBD2. The germline V gene encodes CDR1 SEHNR and CDR2 FQNEAQ (reference sequence). V lost 3 bases and J lost 2; bases outside the gene matches: 3. There are 14 residues in the CDR3. The CDR3 DNA reads as TGTGCCAGCAGCTTTAGCGGGATTACCTACGAGCAGTACTTC. Translated: CASSFSGITYEQYF.

The V gene is TRBV25-1, the J gene TRBJ2-1; possibly TRBD2 for D (6 bases). V lost 6 bases and J 0 bases, leaving 12 bases between the germline ends. Germline V gene lookup returns CDR1 MGHDK and CDR2 SYGVNS. The CDR3 has 15 amino acids. The CDR3 spells CASSERGSSYNEQFF. DNA for the CDR3: TGTGCCAGCAGCGAACGGGGGAGCTCCTACAATGAGCAGTTCTTC.

The chain employs TRBV19 and TRBJ1-5; 8 bases map to TRBD1. The germline V gene encodes CDR1 LNHDA and CDR2 SQIVND (reference sequence). The J segment lost 3 bases and the V segment lost 6 bases, leaving 4 bases of the junction unmatched. The CDR3 sequence is 14 residues long. CDR3 nucleotides: TGTGCCAGTAGACTACAGGGGGTCAATCAGCCCCAGCATTTT. Translated: CASRLQGVNQPQHF. The variable domain in full, with the rest retrieved from reference TRBV19 and TRBJ1-5, is DGGITQSPKYLFRKEGQNVTLSCEQNLNHDAMYWYRQDPGQGLRLIYYSQIVNDFQKGDIAEGYSVSREKKESFPLTVTSAQKNPTAFYLCASRLQGVNQPQHFGDGTRLSIL.

This rearrangement joins TRBV30 to TRBJ2-7; D not certain. V was cut by 1 base and J by 0 bases, with 4 bases left in between. CDR1 is GTSNPN, CDR2 SVGIG, per germline (reference sequence). The CDR3 loop spans 12 amino acids. The CDR3 nucleotides read TGTGCCTGGAGTGGCGGCTCCTACGAGCAGTACTTC. It is translated as CAWSGGSYEQYF. Drawing the rest from reference TRBV30 and TRBJ2-7, the complete variable domain is SQTIHQWPATLVQPVGSPLSLECTVEGTSNPNLYWYRQAAGRGLQLLFYSVGIGQISSEVPQNLSASRPQDRQFILSSKKLLLSDSGFYLCAWSGGSYEQYFGPGTRLTVT.

The chain carries TRBV29-1 and TRBJ1-2; perhaps TRBD1 as D (5 bases). Trimming took 4 bases from V and 6 from J, leaving 15 bases between them. The length of the CDR3 is 13 residues. Per the germline V gene, CDR1 is SQVTM and CDR2 is ANQGSEA. CDR3 bases: TGCAGCGTTGGGGGGGTTTTCTGGGATGGCTACACCTTC. This codes for CSVGGVFWDGYTF.

In its sample, this clone was seen once. This chain connects TRBV12-2 to TRBJ1-1; no check of the table's D call, TRBD1, against the DNA was made. TRBV12-2 is tagged as a pseudogene. The CDR3 length is 19 residues. CDR3 in amino acids: CASPPLNTDRKWPNTEAFF. The CDR3 DNA reads as TGTGCAAGTCCCCCATTAAACACAGACAGAAAGTGGCCGAACACTGAAGCTTTCTTT.